This TCR beta chain was sequenced for a study of HIV-infected children after antiretroviral therapy interruption. The wider study: Continuous-treatment samples came from weeks 0, 48 and 150.

The sample holds many counts of this clonotype. Treatment given: PENTA 11 planned treatment interruption arm or continuous ART arm. RNA-based 3' RACE libraries used unique molecular identifiers. TCRdb itself ran the 3' RACE reads through MiXCR, one entry per CDR3 protein. The table records about 40,000 distinct CDR3 sequences, about 6% of them present only once. This TCR was sampled from a pool of human donors with HIV. The input for sequencing was CD45RA+ CD4+ T cells from PBMCs, pooled from several time points, taken from a donor given antiretroviral therapy, either interrupted or continuous. Documented subset: naive CD4+ CD45RA+ CD45RO- T cells.

The DNA of the CDR3 is TGTGCCAGCAGCCCCCAGGGAAGTCCCCAAACCGGGGAGCTGTTTTTT. Amino acids: CASSPQGSPQTGELFF. The chain combines TRBV5-4 with TRBJ2-2; maybe TRBD1 (5 bases). Between the trimmed V and J ends, which lost 4 bases and 5 bases, there was a span of 18 bases. Germline V gene sequence: CDR1 SGHNT, CDR2 YYREEE (reference sequence). The CDR3 runs to 16 residues. The complete variable domain, with remaining parts taken from reference TRBV5-4 and TRBJ2-2, reads ETGVTQSPTHLIKTRGQQVTLRCSSQSGHNTVSWYQQALGQGPQFIFQYYREEENGRGNFPPRFSGLQFPNYSSELNVNALELDDSALYLCASSPQGSPQTGELFFGEGSRLTVL.